This TCR beta chain was recovered during a study of cytomegalovirus exposure and HLA in healthy donors. Findings and limits, study-wide: Later, an analysis showed that TCR beta chains associated with HLA were more clonally expanded than others that were equally common.

Worth noting for this clone: As yet, its antigen is unknown.

Both 60 Vbeta primers and 13 Jbeta primers went into the PCR. Generated by immunoSEQ multiplex PCR, the TCRdb table keeps only in-frame clones and is missing some. The sample lists some 110,000 clones; 70% to 80% were seen once. The sequence derives from a man in his fifties in good health and CMV-seropositive. The specimen was PBMCs.

The CDR3 region is CASREGYGYTF. CDR3 bases: TGTGCCAGCAGGGAGGGCTATGGCTACACCTTC. The V gene is TRBV6-5, the J gene TRBJ1-2, with D unclear. Germline CDR1 and CDR2: MNHEY and SVGAGI. Trimming pared 6 bases from V and 4 bases from J, leaving 6 bases between. The CDR3 runs 11 residues.